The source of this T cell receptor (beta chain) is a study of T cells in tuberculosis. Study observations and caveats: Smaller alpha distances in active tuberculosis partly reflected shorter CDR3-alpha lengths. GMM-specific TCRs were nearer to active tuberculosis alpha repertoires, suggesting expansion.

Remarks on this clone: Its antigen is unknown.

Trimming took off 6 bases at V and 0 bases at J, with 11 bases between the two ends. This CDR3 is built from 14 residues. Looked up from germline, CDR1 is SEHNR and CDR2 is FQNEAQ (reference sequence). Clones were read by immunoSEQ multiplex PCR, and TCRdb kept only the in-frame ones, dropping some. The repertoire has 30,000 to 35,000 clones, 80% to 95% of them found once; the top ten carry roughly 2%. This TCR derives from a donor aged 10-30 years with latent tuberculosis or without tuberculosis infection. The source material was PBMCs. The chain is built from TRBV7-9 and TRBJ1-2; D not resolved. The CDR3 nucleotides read TGTGCCAGCAGTTCTGGTAGCTCTAACTATGGCTACACCTTC. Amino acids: CASSSGSSNYGYTF.